The rows below give T cell receptor beta chains drawn from one sample of a study of T cell changes during pregnancy in multiple sclerosis. Sequencing used immunoSEQ multiplex PCR; TCRdb keeps in-frame clones, though not all of them. In the table there are 50,000 to 70,000 clones, roughly 93% of which are singletons. Sequenced material: peripheral blood, taken after pregnancy. Every receptor here comes from a female donor with multiple sclerosis, enrolled in a pregnancy study. The CDR3 runs from the conserved cysteine through the conserved F or W. A D gene is named only where the DNA matches it firmly. Not every row has a clone size; where given, it reads once, few, many or a size class.

>TRBJ2-1|TRBV28|.|15|.
TGTGCCAGCAGCCCCGACAGGGAGGAGGGCAATGAGCAGTTCTTC
CASSPDREEGNEQFF
>TRBJ2-7|TRBV18|.|14|TRBD1
TGTGCCAGCTCACCAGGGACAGCTTCCTACGAGCAGTACTTC
CASSPGTASYEQYF
>TRBJ2-3|TRBV18|.|14|.
TGTGCCAGCTCCCCGTTAGCAGGCACAGATACGCAGTATTTT
CASSPLAGTDTQYF
>TRBJ2-5|TRBV7-9|.|16|.
TGTGCCAGCAGCTTAGGGGTCGGAGGCAAGCAAGAGACCCAGTACTTC
CASSLGVGGKQETQYF
>TRBJ1-5|TRBV28|.|17|.
TGTGCCAGCAGTTCTACCCCCGGGGCAGGGGTCAATCAGCCCCAGCATTTT
CASSSTPGAGVNQPQHF
>TRBJ2-2|TRBV9|.|15|TRBD2
TGTGCCAGCAGCCCCGATAGCGGGAGAGCTGGGGAGCTGTTTTTT
CASSPDSGRAGELFF
>TRBJ2-3|TRBV4-1|.|17|.
TGCGCCAGCAGCCAAGTAGCTGTCAAAACATGGCGAGATACGCAGTATTTT
CASSQVAVKTWRDTQYF
>TRBJ2-3|TRBV30|once|17|.
TGTGCCTGGAGTGACGACGTTATGAGACAGCGCACAGATACGCAGTATTTT
CAWSDDVMRQRTDTQYF
>TRBJ2-7|TRBV10-3|.|13|.
TGTGCCACCGGGACACCCGTTGGATACGAGCAGTACTTC
CATGTPVGYEQYF
>TRBJ2-3|TRBV7-2|.|18|TRBD2
TGTGCCAGCAGCTTGCGTCTCACTAGCGGGTTTAGCACAGATACGCAGTATTTT
CASSLRLTSGFSTDTQYF
>TRBJ2-4|TRBV2|.|16|TRBD1
TGTGCCAGCAAGACAGGGGGTTATCTAGCCAAAAACATTCAGTACTTC
CASKTGGYLAKNIQYF
>TRBJ1-2|TRBV5-6|.|11|.
TGTGCCAGCAGCTTGGGAGTTGGCTACACCTTC
CASSLGVGYTF
>TRBJ2-1|TRBV7-9|once|16|TRBD2
TGTGCCAGCAGCCCAAAAGCGGGAGGGTCCTACAATGAGCAGTTCTTC
CASSPKAGGSYNEQFF
>TRBJ2-5|TRBV6-5|.|14|.
TGTGCCAGCAGCCGACAGGCAGGGCAAGAGACCCAGTACTTC
CASSRQAGQETQYF
>TRBJ2-3|TRBV6-1|.|18|TRBD2
TGTGCCAGCAGTGAAGCCCAGACTAGCGGGAGGGCGCCAGGTACGCAGTATTTT
CASSEAQTSGRAPGTQYF
>TRBJ2-7|TRBV27|.|12|.
TGTGCCAGCAGTTTCGACAGATACGAGCAGTACTTC
CASSFDRYEQYF
>TRBJ2-3|TRBV5-6|.|12|.
TGTGCCAGCAGCTATTACACAGATACGCAGTATTTT
CASSYYTDTQYF
>TRBJ2-7|TRBV11-3|.|14|.
TGTGCCAGCAGCTTCCCGGGGTTGGCCTACGAGCAGTACTTC
CASSFPGLAYEQYF
>TRBJ2-3|TRBV7-3|.|14|.
TGTGCCAGCAGCTCCTTAGGGGGTACAGATACGCAGTATTTT
CASSSLGGTDTQYF
>TRBJ1-1|TRBV19|few|16|.
TGTGCTAGCCCCTACAGGGACACGGAGGTGGGCACTGAAGCTTTCTTT
CASPYRDTEVGTEAFF
>TRBJ2-7|TRBV4-2|.|16|TRBD1
TGTGCCAGCAGCCAAGGGCAGGGGGCCCCGTCCTACGAGCAGTACTTC
CASSQGQGAPSYEQYF
>TRBJ1-3|TRBV4-3|.|16|.
TGCGCCAGCAGCCAAGACTCGGTAACCTCTGGAAACACCATATATTTT
CASSQDSVTSGNTIYF
>TRBJ2-2|TRBV6-5|.|14|.
TGTGCCAGCAGTACCCGATCGGGGACCGGGGAGCTGTTTTTT
CASSTRSGTGELFF
>TRBJ2-1|TRBV2|.|12|.
TGTGCCAGCAGTTCACTTGGCAATGAGCAGTTCTTC
CASSSLGNEQFF
>TRBJ2-5|TRBV5-6|.|15|TRBD2
TGTGCCAGCAGCTTGGCTAGCGGGTACCAAGAGACCCAGTACTTC
CASSLASGYQETQYF
>TRBJ2-1|TRBV7-9|few|17|TRBD2
TGTGCCAGCAGCTTAGACCTAGCGGGTAGCTCCTACAATGAGCAGTTCTTC
CASSLDLAGSSYNEQFF
>TRBJ2-7|TRBV7-9|few|16|TRBD1
TGTGCCAGCAGCTTAGCACTGGGACAGGGTCCTAACGAGCAGTACTTC
CASSLALGQGPNEQYF